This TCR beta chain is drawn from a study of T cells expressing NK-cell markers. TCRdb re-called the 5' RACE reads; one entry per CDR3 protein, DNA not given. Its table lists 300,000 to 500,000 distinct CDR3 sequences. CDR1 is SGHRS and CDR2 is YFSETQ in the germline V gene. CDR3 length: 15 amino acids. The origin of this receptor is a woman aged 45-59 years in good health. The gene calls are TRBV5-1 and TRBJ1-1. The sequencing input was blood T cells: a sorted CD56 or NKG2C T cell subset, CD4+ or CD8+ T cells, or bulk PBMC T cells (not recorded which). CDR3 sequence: CASSSGQSMNTEAFF.